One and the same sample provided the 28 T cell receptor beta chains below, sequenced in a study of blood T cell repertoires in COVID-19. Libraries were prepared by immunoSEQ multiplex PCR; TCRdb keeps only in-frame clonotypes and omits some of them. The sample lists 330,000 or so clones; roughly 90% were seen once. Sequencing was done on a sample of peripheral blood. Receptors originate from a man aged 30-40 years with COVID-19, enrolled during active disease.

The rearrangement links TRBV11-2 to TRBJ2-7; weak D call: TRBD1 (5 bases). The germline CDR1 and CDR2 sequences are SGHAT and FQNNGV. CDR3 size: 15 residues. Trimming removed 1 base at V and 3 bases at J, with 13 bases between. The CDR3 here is CASSLAGGAVYEQYF. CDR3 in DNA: TGTGCCAGCAGCTTAGCGGGTGGGGCGGTCTACGAGCAGTACTTC.

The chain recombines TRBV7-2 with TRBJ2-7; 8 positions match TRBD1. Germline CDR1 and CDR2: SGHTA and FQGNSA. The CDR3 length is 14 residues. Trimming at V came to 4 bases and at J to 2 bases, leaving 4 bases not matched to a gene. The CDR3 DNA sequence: TGTGCCAGCAGCTCCGACAGGGGCGCCTACGAGCAGTACTTC. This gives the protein CASSSDRGAYEQYF.

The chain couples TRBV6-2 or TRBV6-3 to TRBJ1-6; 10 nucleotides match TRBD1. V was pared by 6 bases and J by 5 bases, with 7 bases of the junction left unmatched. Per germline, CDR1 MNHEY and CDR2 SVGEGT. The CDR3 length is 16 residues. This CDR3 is CASSTTDRGDNSPLHF. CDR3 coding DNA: TGTGCCAGCAGCACCACGGACAGGGGGGATAATTCACCCCTCCACTTT.

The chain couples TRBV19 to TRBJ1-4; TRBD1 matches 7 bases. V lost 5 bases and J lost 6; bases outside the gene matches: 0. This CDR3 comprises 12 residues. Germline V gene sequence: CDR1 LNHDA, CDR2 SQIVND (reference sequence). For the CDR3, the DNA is TGTGCCAGTAGTGACAGGGATGAAAAACTGTTTTTT. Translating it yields CASSDRDEKLFF. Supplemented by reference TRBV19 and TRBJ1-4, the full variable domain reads DGGITQSPKYLFRKEGQNVTLSCEQNLNHDAMYWYRQDPGQGLRLIYYSQIVNDFQKGDIAEGYSVSREKKESFPLTVTSAQKNPTAFYLCASSDRDEKLFFGSGTQLSVL.

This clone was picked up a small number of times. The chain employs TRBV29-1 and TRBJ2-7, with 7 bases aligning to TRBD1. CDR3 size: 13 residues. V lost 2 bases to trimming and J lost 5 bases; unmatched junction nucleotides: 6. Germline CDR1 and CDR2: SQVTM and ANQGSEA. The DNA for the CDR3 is TGCAGCGTTGAAACACAGGGGCCGAACGAGCAGTACTTC. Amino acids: CSVETQGPNEQYF.

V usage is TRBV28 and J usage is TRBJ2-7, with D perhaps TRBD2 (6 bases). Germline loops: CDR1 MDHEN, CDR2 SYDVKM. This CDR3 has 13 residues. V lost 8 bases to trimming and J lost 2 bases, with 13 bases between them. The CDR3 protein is CASGGTATYEQYF. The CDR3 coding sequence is TGTGCCAGCGGGGGGACCGCCACCTACGAGCAGTACTTC. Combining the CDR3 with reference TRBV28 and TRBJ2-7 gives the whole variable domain DVKVTQSSRYLVKRTGEKVFLECVQDMDHENMFWYRQDPGLGLRLIYFSYDVKMKEKGDIPEGYSVSREKKERFSLILESASTNQTSMYLCASGGTATYEQYFGPGTRLTVT.

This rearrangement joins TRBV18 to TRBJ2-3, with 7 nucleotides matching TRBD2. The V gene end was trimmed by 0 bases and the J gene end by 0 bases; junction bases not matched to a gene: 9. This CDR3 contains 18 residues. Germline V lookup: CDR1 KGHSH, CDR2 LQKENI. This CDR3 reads CASSPPRAGGSSTDTQYF. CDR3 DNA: TGTGCCAGCTCACCACCGAGAGCCGGGGGGTCTAGCACAGATACGCAGTATTTT.

The CDR3 reads CASTPGSEQFF. DNA of the CDR3: TGTGCCAGTACCCCCGGGAGTGAGCAGTTCTTC. V usage is TRBV19 and J usage is TRBJ2-1; D possibly corresponds to TRBD2 (6 bases). The germline V gene has CDR1 LNHDA and CDR2 SQIVND (reference sequence). Trimming removed 7 bases at V and 9 bases at J, with 10 bases between. CDR3 size: 11 residues.

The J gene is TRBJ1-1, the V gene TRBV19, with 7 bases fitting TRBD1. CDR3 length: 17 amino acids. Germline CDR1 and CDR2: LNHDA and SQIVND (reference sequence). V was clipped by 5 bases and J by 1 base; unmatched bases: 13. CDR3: CASSSRTGKDQNTEAFF. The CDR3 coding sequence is TGTGCCAGTAGTTCAAGGACAGGAAAAGATCAGAACACTGAAGCTTTCTTT.

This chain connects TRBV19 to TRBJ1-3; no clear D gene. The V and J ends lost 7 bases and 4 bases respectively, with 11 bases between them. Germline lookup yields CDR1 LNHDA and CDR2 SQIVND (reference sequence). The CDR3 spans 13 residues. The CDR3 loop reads CASIPPAGNTIYF. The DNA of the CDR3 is TGTGCCAGTATTCCGCCAGCGGGAAACACCATATATTTT.

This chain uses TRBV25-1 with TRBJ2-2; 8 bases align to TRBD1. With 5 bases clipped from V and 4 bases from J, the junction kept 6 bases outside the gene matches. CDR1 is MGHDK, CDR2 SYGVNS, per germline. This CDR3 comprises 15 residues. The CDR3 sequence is CASSKDRAGTGELFF. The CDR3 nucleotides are TGTGCCAGCAGTAAGGACAGGGCGGGCACCGGGGAGCTGTTTTTT.

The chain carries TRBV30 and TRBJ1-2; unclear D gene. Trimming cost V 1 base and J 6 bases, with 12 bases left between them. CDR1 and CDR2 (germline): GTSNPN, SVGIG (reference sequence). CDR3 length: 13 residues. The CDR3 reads CAWSGGENHGYTF. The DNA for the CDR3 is TGTGCCTGGAGTGGAGGAGAAAACCATGGCTACACCTTC.

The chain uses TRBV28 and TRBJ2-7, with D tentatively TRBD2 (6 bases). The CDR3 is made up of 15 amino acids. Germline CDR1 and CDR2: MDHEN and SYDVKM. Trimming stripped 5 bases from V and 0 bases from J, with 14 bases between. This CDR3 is CASSPPGLSSYEQYF. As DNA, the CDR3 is TGTGCCAGCAGTCCGCCGGGACTGAGCTCCTACGAGCAGTACTTC.

CDR3 DNA: TGTGCCAGCAGCTTCCGCAGGGTTTACTACAATGAGCAGTTCTTC. Its protein product is CASSFRRVYYNEQFF. The chain couples TRBV5-6 to TRBJ2-1; a weak D match, TRBD1 (5 bases). The CDR3 extends over 15 amino acids. Between the trimmed V and J ends, which lost 2 bases and 3 bases, there was a span of 12 bases. CDR1 is SGHDT, CDR2 YYEEEE, per germline.

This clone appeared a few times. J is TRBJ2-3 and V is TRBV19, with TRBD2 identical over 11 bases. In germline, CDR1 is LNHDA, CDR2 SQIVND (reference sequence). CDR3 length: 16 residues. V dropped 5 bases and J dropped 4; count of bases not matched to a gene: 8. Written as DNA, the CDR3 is TGTGCCAGTAGTGTCCTAGCGGGGGGAGGGGCAGATACGCAGTATTTT. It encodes CASSVLAGGGADTQYF. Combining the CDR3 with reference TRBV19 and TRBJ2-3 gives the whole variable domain DGGITQSPKYLFRKEGQNVTLSCEQNLNHDAMYWYRQDPGQGLRLIYYSQIVNDFQKGDIAEGYSVSREKKESFPLTVTSAQKNPTAFYLCASSVLAGGGADTQYFGPGTRLTVL.

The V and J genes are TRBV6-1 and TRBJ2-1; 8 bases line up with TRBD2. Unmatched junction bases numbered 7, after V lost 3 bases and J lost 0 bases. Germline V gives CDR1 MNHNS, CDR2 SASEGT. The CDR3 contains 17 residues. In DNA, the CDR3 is TGTGCCAGCAGTGAGGGGGCGGGAGGCCCCTCCTACAATGAGCAGTTCTTC. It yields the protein CASSEGAGGPSYNEQFF.

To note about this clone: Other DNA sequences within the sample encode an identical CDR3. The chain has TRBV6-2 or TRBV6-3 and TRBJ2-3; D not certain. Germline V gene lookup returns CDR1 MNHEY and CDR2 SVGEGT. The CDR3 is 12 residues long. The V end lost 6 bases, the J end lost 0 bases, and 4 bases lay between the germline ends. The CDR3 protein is CASSSSTDTQYF. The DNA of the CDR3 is TGTGCCAGCAGCTCTAGCACAGATACGCAGTATTTT.

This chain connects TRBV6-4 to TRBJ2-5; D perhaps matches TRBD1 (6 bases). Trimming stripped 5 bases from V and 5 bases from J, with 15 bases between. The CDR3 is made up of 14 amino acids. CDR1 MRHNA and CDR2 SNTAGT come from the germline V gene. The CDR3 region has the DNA TGTGCCAGCAGTCGGACAGCCGGTGTGGAGACCCAGTACTTC. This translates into CASSRTAGVETQYF.

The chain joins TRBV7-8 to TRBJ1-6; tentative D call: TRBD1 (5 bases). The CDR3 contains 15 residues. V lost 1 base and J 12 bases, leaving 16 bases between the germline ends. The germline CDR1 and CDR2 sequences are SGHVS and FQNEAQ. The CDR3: CASSLGGFRVQPLHF. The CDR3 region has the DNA TGTGCCAGCAGCTTAGGAGGCTTCAGGGTTCAACCCCTCCACTTT.

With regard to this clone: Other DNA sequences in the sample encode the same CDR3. The CDR3 coding sequence is TGTGCCAGCAGCGTAAGCGGGAGGGCCGGCGAGCAGTACTTC. This gives the protein CASSVSGRAGEQYF. The chain has TRBV9 and TRBJ2-7, with 10 bases fitting TRBD2. Germline-derived CDR1 and CDR2 are SGDLS and YYNGEE. This CDR3 spans 14 amino acids. V lost 1 base, J lost 6 bases, and 4 bases stayed unmatched.

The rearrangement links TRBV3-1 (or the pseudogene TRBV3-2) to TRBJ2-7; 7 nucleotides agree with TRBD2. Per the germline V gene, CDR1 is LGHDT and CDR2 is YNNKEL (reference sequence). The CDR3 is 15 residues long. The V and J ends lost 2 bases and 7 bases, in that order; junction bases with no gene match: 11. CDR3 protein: CASSQTHGGVGEQYF. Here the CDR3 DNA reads TGTGCCAGCAGCCAAACCCATGGGGGGGTAGGAGAGCAGTACTTC.

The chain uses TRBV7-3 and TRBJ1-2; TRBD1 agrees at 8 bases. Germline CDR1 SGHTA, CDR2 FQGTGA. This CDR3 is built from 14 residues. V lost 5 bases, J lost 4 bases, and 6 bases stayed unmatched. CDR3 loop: CASSDRGTVYGYTF. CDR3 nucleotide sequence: TGTGCCAGCAGCGACAGGGGCACAGTCTATGGCTACACCTTC.

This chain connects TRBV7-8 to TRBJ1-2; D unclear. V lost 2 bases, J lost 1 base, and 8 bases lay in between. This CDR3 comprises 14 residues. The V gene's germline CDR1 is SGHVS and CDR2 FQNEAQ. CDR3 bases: TGTGCCAGCAGCTTATCGTCCGTTAACTATGGCTACACCTTC. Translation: CASSLSSVNYGYTF.

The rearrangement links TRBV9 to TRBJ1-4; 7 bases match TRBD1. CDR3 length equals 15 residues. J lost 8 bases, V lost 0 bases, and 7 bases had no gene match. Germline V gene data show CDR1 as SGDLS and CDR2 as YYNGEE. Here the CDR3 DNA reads TGTGCCAGCAGCGTAGACAGGGGAATTGGGGAAAAACTGTTTTTT. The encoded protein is CASSVDRGIGEKLFF.

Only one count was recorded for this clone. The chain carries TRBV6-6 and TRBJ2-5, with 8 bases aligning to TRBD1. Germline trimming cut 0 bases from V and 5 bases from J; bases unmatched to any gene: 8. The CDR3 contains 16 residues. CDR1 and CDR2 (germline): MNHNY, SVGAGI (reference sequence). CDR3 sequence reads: CASSYSPRGLSETQYF. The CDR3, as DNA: TGTGCCAGCAGTTACTCTCCCAGGGGGCTTTCGGAGACCCAGTACTTC.

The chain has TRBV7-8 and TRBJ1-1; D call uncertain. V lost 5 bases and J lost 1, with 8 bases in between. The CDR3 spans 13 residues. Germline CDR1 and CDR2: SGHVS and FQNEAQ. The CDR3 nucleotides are TGTGCCAGCAGCCAGAGTACGAACACTGAAGCTTTCTTT. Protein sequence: CASSQSTNTEAFF.

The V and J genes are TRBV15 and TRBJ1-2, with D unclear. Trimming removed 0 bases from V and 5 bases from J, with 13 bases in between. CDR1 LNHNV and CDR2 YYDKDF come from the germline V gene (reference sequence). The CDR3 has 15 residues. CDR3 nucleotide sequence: TGTGCCACCAGCAGAGAAAAGGAGACCGGTTATGGCTACACCTTC. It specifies CATSREKETGYGYTF.

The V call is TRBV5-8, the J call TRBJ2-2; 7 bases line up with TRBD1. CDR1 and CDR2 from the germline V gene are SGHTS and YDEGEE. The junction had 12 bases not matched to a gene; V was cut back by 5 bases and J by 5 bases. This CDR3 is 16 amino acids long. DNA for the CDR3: TGTGCCAGCAGGGGCCCCGGGACAGTTTGGACCGGGGAGCTGTTTTTT. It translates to CASRGPGTVWTGELFF. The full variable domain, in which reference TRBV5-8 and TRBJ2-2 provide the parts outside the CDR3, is EAGVTQSPTHLIKTRGQQATLRCSPISGHTSVYWYQQALGLGLQFLLWYDEGEERNRGNFPPRFSGRQFPNYSSELNVNALELEDSALYLCASRGPGTVWTGELFFGEGSRLTVL.